Listed below are T cell receptor beta chains from one sample, sequenced in a study of blood T cells in healthy people across ages. TCRdb processed the 5' RACE reads anew with MiXCR; each CDR3 protein has one entry. Among around 650,000 distinct CDR3 sequences, roughly 32% were seen once, and the ten largest hold 15% to 17%. Specimen: blood. The receptor source for this set is a woman older than 75 in good health. CDR3s include the opening cysteine and the closing phenylalanine or tryptophan. The D gene is left open where the match is weak. Rows give clone size only sometimes, using once, few, many, or a class for an expanded clone.

cdr3_nt: TGCAGTGCTAGGGCGGGAACGGTTTCTACAGATACGCAGTATTTT
cdr3_aa: CSARAGTVSTDTQYF
clone_size: once
j_call: TRBJ2-3
d_call: -
cdr3_length: 15
v_call: TRBV20-1

cdr3_nt: TGTGCCAGCCGAGGGTGGGCCGGGGGCTACACCTTC
cdr3_aa: CASRGWAGGYTF
clone_size: many
j_call: TRBJ1-2
d_call: -
cdr3_length: 12
v_call: TRBV3-1

cdr3_nt: TGTGCCAGCAGCTTGGGGTATGATGAGCAGTTCTTC
cdr3_aa: CASSLGYDEQFF
clone_size: many
j_call: TRBJ2-1
d_call: -
cdr3_length: 12
v_call: TRBV5-8

cdr3_nt: TGTGCCAGCAGTTTAGTCGGATACACTGAAGCTTTCTTT
cdr3_aa: CASSLVGYTEAFF
clone_size: few
j_call: TRBJ1-1
d_call: -
cdr3_length: 13
v_call: TRBV12-3/TRBV12-4

cdr3_nt: TGTGCCAGCAGTACAAAATTGAACACTGAAGCTTTCTTT
cdr3_aa: CASSTKLNTEAFF
clone_size: few
j_call: TRBJ1-1
d_call: -
cdr3_length: 13
v_call: TRBV2

cdr3_nt: TGTGCCAGCAGTCCCACCGGGAGGGGTGTTTTCCCGGTGGAGCAGTACTTC
cdr3_aa: CASSPTGRGVFPVEQYF
clone_size: many
j_call: TRBJ2-7
d_call: TRBD2
cdr3_length: 17
v_call: TRBV6-2/TRBV6-3

cdr3_nt: TGTGCCAGCAGCGTCCGGGACAGTTTCTACGAGCAGTACTTC
cdr3_aa: CASSVRDSFYEQYF
clone_size: many
j_call: TRBJ2-7
d_call: TRBD1
cdr3_length: 14
v_call: TRBV9

cdr3_nt: TGTGCCAGCAGCTTACGCCTAAGACAGGGGCCAGATACGCAGTATTTT
cdr3_aa: CASSLRLRQGPDTQYF
clone_size: many
j_call: TRBJ2-3
d_call: TRBD1
cdr3_length: 16
v_call: TRBV7-2

cdr3_nt: TGTGCCAGCAGCCAAGCCCCGGCCAATGAAAAACTGTTTTTT
cdr3_aa: CASSQAPANEKLFF
clone_size: once
j_call: TRBJ1-4
d_call: -
cdr3_length: 14
v_call: TRBV4-2

cdr3_nt: TGTGCCAGCAGCTTCGACGGCGCAACTAATGAAAAACTGTTTTTT
cdr3_aa: CASSFDGATNEKLFF
clone_size: many
j_call: TRBJ1-4
d_call: -
cdr3_length: 15
v_call: TRBV7-2

cdr3_nt: TGTGCCAGCAGCCCAGACAGAGGGTTCTACGAGCAGTACTTC
cdr3_aa: CASSPDRGFYEQYF
clone_size: -
j_call: TRBJ2-7
d_call: -
cdr3_length: 14
v_call: TRBV7-8

cdr3_nt: TGTGCCAGCAGCACAGGGGGCTATCTCACAGATACGCAGTATTTT
cdr3_aa: CASSTGGYLTDTQYF
clone_size: many
j_call: TRBJ2-3
d_call: TRBD1
cdr3_length: 15
v_call: TRBV7-9

cdr3_nt: TGTGCCAGCAGCTTAGCCCCCCTAGCGGCAGATACGCAGTATTTT
cdr3_aa: CASSLAPLAADTQYF
clone_size: few
j_call: TRBJ2-3
d_call: TRBD2
cdr3_length: 15
v_call: TRBV7-8

cdr3_nt: TGCGCCAGCAGCTTAACTCTTCCGGGACAGGGGGCTATAGCCTACGAGCAGTACTTC
cdr3_aa: CASSLTLPGQGAIAYEQYF
clone_size: few
j_call: TRBJ2-7
d_call: TRBD1
cdr3_length: 19
v_call: TRBV5-1

cdr3_nt: TGCGCCAGCAGCAGACAGGGGACCCATGAGCAGTTCTTC
cdr3_aa: CASSRQGTHEQFF
clone_size: many
j_call: TRBJ2-1
d_call: TRBD1
cdr3_length: 13
v_call: TRBV5-1

cdr3_nt: TGCGCCAGCAGTGTTTCTAACTATGGCTACACCTTC
cdr3_aa: CASSVSNYGYTF
clone_size: many
j_call: TRBJ1-2
d_call: -
cdr3_length: 12
v_call: TRBV10-2

cdr3_nt: TGCAGCGCCCGGGACCGACCCTTCGAGCAGTACTTC
cdr3_aa: CSARDRPFEQYF
clone_size: -
j_call: TRBJ2-7
d_call: -
cdr3_length: 12
v_call: TRBV29-1

cdr3_nt: TGTGCCAGCAGTGGCCCCGGACAGGGTGGAGAGACCCAGTACTTC
cdr3_aa: CASSGPGQGGETQYF
clone_size: few
j_call: TRBJ2-5
d_call: TRBD1
cdr3_length: 15
v_call: TRBV2

cdr3_nt: TGTGCCAGCAGTTTGACTGGACTAGCGGGGGGATACGAGCAGTACTTC
cdr3_aa: CASSLTGLAGGYEQYF
clone_size: many
j_call: TRBJ2-7
d_call: TRBD2
cdr3_length: 16
v_call: TRBV6-6

cdr3_nt: TGTGCCAGCAGCCCCCGACAGGCGTCGAGCTCCTACGAGCAGTACTTC
cdr3_aa: CASSPRQASSSYEQYF
clone_size: few
j_call: TRBJ2-7
d_call: -
cdr3_length: 16
v_call: TRBV7-6

cdr3_nt: TGTGCCTGGAGTTCTTCCGTGGGGGGAGTAGACTATGGCTACACCTTC
cdr3_aa: CAWSSSVGGVDYGYTF
clone_size: many
j_call: TRBJ1-2
d_call: -
cdr3_length: 16
v_call: TRBV30

cdr3_nt: TGTGCCAGCAGCCGAGGAGAGGGGCGGGAGCAGTACTTC
cdr3_aa: CASSRGEGREQYF
clone_size: many
j_call: TRBJ2-7
d_call: -
cdr3_length: 13
v_call: TRBV3-1

cdr3_nt: TGCAGTGCTAGAGATGGGGGACTTGGCTACACCTTC
cdr3_aa: CSARDGGLGYTF
clone_size: -
j_call: TRBJ1-2
d_call: -
cdr3_length: 12
v_call: TRBV20-1

cdr3_nt: TGTGCCAGCAGTGGAGAAAGGGTTGGCAATCAGCCCCAGCATTTT
cdr3_aa: CASSGERVGNQPQHF
clone_size: few
j_call: TRBJ1-5
d_call: -
cdr3_length: 15
v_call: TRBV6-1

cdr3_nt: TGCAGTGCCCGGGGCTCCCTTTCGGGAAATCAGCCCCAGCATTTT
cdr3_aa: CSARGSLSGNQPQHF
clone_size: few
j_call: TRBJ1-5
d_call: -
cdr3_length: 15
v_call: TRBV20-1

cdr3_nt: TGCAGTGCTAGAGATTTAAAGGGCACCGGGGAGCTGTTTTTT
cdr3_aa: CSARDLKGTGELFF
clone_size: -
j_call: TRBJ2-2
d_call: -
cdr3_length: 14
v_call: TRBV20-1

cdr3_nt: TGTGCCAGCAGTGTCCGGGACAGGGTGGATCAGCCCCAGCATTTT
cdr3_aa: CASSVRDRVDQPQHF
clone_size: many
j_call: TRBJ1-5
d_call: TRBD1
cdr3_length: 15
v_call: TRBV6-6

cdr3_nt: TGTGCCAGCAGCTATCTAGCGGGGAACACAGATACGCAGTATTTT
cdr3_aa: CASSYLAGNTDTQYF
clone_size: many
j_call: TRBJ2-3
d_call: TRBD2
cdr3_length: 15
v_call: TRBV6-2/TRBV6-3

cdr3_nt: TGTGCCAGCTCACCAACAGGGGGCTGGGAGACCCAGTACTTC
cdr3_aa: CASSPTGGWETQYF
clone_size: many
j_call: TRBJ2-5
d_call: TRBD1
cdr3_length: 14
v_call: TRBV18

cdr3_nt: TGTGCCAGCAGTGAATACAGGGGCCGGACTGAAGCTTTCTTT
cdr3_aa: CASSEYRGRTEAFF
clone_size: few
j_call: TRBJ1-1
d_call: TRBD1
cdr3_length: 14
v_call: TRBV6-1

cdr3_nt: TGTGCCAGCAGCTTCGGCGGGGGGGCCTCAGATACGCAGTATTTT
cdr3_aa: CASSFGGGASDTQYF
clone_size: many
j_call: TRBJ2-3
d_call: TRBD2
cdr3_length: 15
v_call: TRBV7-2

cdr3_nt: TGTGCCAGCAGATCCAGGGGGAGATCACCCCTCCACTTT
cdr3_aa: CASRSRGRSPLHF
clone_size: -
j_call: TRBJ1-6
d_call: TRBD1
cdr3_length: 13
v_call: TRBV7-2

cdr3_nt: TGTGCCAGCAGGTTAATCGGCGGGGGGGGGCAGTTCTTC
cdr3_aa: CASRLIGGGGQFF
clone_size: -
j_call: TRBJ2-1
d_call: TRBD2
cdr3_length: 13
v_call: TRBV12-3/TRBV12-4

cdr3_nt: TGTGCCACCAGCAGAGATGTTGGGAACACTGAAGCTTTCTTT
cdr3_aa: CATSRDVGNTEAFF
clone_size: many
j_call: TRBJ1-1
d_call: -
cdr3_length: 14
v_call: TRBV15

cdr3_nt: TGCGCCAGCAGCTTGTCCGGGACGGCGATTGGAAGACAGTACTTC
cdr3_aa: CASSLSGTAIGRQYF
clone_size: -
j_call: TRBJ2-5
d_call: -
cdr3_length: 15
v_call: TRBV5-1

cdr3_nt: TGTGCCACCAGCAGAGGACAGGGATCCACTGAAGCTTTCTTT
cdr3_aa: CATSRGQGSTEAFF
clone_size: few
j_call: TRBJ1-1
d_call: TRBD1
cdr3_length: 14
v_call: TRBV15

cdr3_nt: TGTGCCAGCTGCCTTGGAGGGAGGAGCACTGAAGCTTTCTTT
cdr3_aa: CASCLGGRSTEAFF
clone_size: -
j_call: TRBJ1-1
d_call: -
cdr3_length: 14
v_call: TRBV6-2/TRBV6-3

cdr3_nt: TGCGCCAGCAGTCTCGGGAACTCAGGGAGTTATGAAGCTTTCTTT
cdr3_aa: CASSLGNSGSYEAFF
clone_size: -
j_call: TRBJ1-1
d_call: -
cdr3_length: 15
v_call: TRBV4-1

cdr3_nt: TGTGCCAGCAGTGAACTGGGGACAGGGCTCTACGAGCAGTACTTC
cdr3_aa: CASSELGTGLYEQYF
clone_size: many
j_call: TRBJ2-7
d_call: TRBD1
cdr3_length: 15
v_call: TRBV6-1

cdr3_nt: TGTGCCAGCAGTTACAGGCCCACAGATACGCAGTATTTT
cdr3_aa: CASSYRPTDTQYF
clone_size: many
j_call: TRBJ2-3
d_call: -
cdr3_length: 13
v_call: TRBV6-6

cdr3_nt: TGTGCCAGCAGCTCCTTCGGGAATCGGGAATACGAGCAGTACTTC
cdr3_aa: CASSSFGNREYEQYF
clone_size: many
j_call: TRBJ2-7
d_call: -
cdr3_length: 15
v_call: TRBV11-2

cdr3_nt: TGTGCCAGCAGCCAAGATGGGCACAATAATGAAAAACTGTTTTTT
cdr3_aa: CASSQDGHNNEKLFF
clone_size: few
j_call: TRBJ1-4
d_call: -
cdr3_length: 15
v_call: TRBV4-2

cdr3_nt: TGTGCCAGCAGACCCGGGACTAGCGCCCAGTACAATGAGCAGTTCTTC
cdr3_aa: CASRPGTSAQYNEQFF
clone_size: many
j_call: TRBJ2-1
d_call: TRBD2
cdr3_length: 16
v_call: TRBV4-2

cdr3_nt: TGCAGTGCTAGAGGGGCAGGAGGTCAGGAGACCCAGTACTTC
cdr3_aa: CSARGAGGQETQYF
clone_size: -
j_call: TRBJ2-5
d_call: -
cdr3_length: 14
v_call: TRBV20-1

cdr3_nt: TGCGCCAGCAGCTTTACGGGAGGCTATGGGGAGACCCAGTACTTC
cdr3_aa: CASSFTGGYGETQYF
clone_size: many
j_call: TRBJ2-5
d_call: TRBD2
cdr3_length: 15
v_call: TRBV5-1

cdr3_nt: TGTGCCAGCAGCTTCCCCGGGACAGGGACGAAACTGTTTTTT
cdr3_aa: CASSFPGTGTKLFF
clone_size: many
j_call: TRBJ1-4
d_call: TRBD1
cdr3_length: 14
v_call: TRBV5-6

cdr3_nt: TGTGCCATCAGGGGAAGACAGGGGGTCGAGCAGTACTTC
cdr3_aa: CAIRGRQGVEQYF
clone_size: -
j_call: TRBJ2-7
d_call: TRBD1
cdr3_length: 13
v_call: TRBV10-3

cdr3_nt: TGTGCCAGCAGTGCTGGATCTAGGGAGACCCAGTACTTC
cdr3_aa: CASSAGSRETQYF
clone_size: few
j_call: TRBJ2-5
d_call: -
cdr3_length: 13
v_call: TRBV7-2

cdr3_nt: TGTGCCAGTTTGGGGCAATCTGATGCAACTAATGAAAAACTGTTTTTT
cdr3_aa: CASLGQSDATNEKLFF
clone_size: -
j_call: TRBJ1-4
d_call: -
cdr3_length: 16
v_call: TRBV7-9

cdr3_nt: TGTGCCAGTAGTGACGTAGGGACTTCGCGGGAGACCCAGTACTTC
cdr3_aa: CASSDVGTSRETQYF
clone_size: many
j_call: TRBJ2-5
d_call: -
cdr3_length: 15
v_call: TRBV19